The next 13 T cell receptor beta chains were all read from a single sample in a study of identical twins. TCRdb reprocessed the 5' RACE reads with MiXCR, giving one entry per CDR3 protein. The table lists some 1,700,000 distinct CDR3 sequences, around a third of them singletons. Sequences were obtained from cord blood. These TCRs come from a newborn girl in good health.

This rearrangement joins TRBV12-3 or TRBV12-4 to TRBJ2-3; 11 positions agree with TRBD2. The CDR3 runs 15 residues. V lost 6 bases and J lost 4; bases outside the gene matches: 6. The CDR3 region has the DNA TGTGCCAGCAGGAGTAGCGGGGGGGTATCAGATACGCAGTATTTT. It yields the protein CASRSSGGVSDTQYF.

Worth noting for this clonotype: One junction end does not reproduce the germline sequence, and a read error may be involved. The chain has TRBV20-1 and TRBJ2-1; D unclear. Germline values: CDR1 DFQATT, CDR2 SNEGSKA (reference sequence). CDR3 length: 15 residues. The CDR3 is CSSRDGERPYNEQFF. CDR3 sequence (DNA): TGCAGTTCTAGAGATGGCGAGCGCCCCTACAATGAGCAGTTCTTC.

The V call is TRBV7-2, the J call TRBJ1-6; D unresolved. This CDR3 spans 15 amino acids. CDR1 and CDR2 from the germline V gene are SGHTA and FQGNSA. V gave up 1 base and J gave up 6 bases, with 10 bases separating them. The CDR3 nucleotides are TGTGCCAGCAGCTTAGTTCTAGGCTTTAATTCACCCCTCCACTTT. This encodes CASSLVLGFNSPLHF.

The chain is built from TRBV20-1 and TRBJ2-7; TRBD2 matches at 9 bases. Per the germline V gene, CDR1 is DFQATT and CDR2 is SNEGSKA (reference sequence). The CDR3 has 14 amino acids. Trimming cost V 3 bases and J 5 bases; bases outside gene matches: 8. The CDR3 loop reads CSASASGGFDEQYF. CDR3 sequence (DNA): TGCAGTGCTAGCGCGAGCGGGGGGTTCGACGAGCAGTACTTC.

This clonotype was seen only a few times. The chain combines TRBV9 with TRBJ2-5; D call uncertain. The CDR3 loop spans 15 amino acids. The germline V and J ends were trimmed by 4 bases and 11 bases, with 24 bases remaining between them. Germline V gene data show CDR1 as SGDLS and CDR2 as YYNGEE. CDR3 loop: CASSNSAGPYNEQYF. As DNA, the CDR3 is TGTGCCAGCAGCAACAGCGCTGGGCCTTACAATGAGCAGTACTTC.

J is TRBJ2-3 and V is TRBV20-1, with D possibly being TRBD1 (6 bases). Trimming removed 6 bases at V and 7 bases at J, with 14 bases between. In germline, CDR1 is DFQATT, CDR2 SNEGSKA (reference sequence). This CDR3 region has 12 residues. The CDR3 spells CSAQGPIYTQYF. CDR3 DNA sequence: TGCAGTGCCCAGGGGCCGATTTATACGCAGTATTTT.

This chain connects TRBV20-1 to TRBJ2-1; TRBD2 might be the D (5 bases). Germline CDR1 and CDR2: DFQATT and SNEGSKA (reference sequence). V gave up 5 bases and J gave up 3 bases, with 14 bases separating them. The CDR3 is 14 residues long. CDR3 bases: TGCAGTGCTGAGGGAATTCCAATCTACAATGAGCAGTTCTTC. Its translation is CSAEGIPIYNEQFF.

The chain joins TRBV2 to TRBJ2-5; no firm D call. This CDR3 comprises 13 residues. V lost 0 bases and J 7 bases, leaving 9 bases between the germline ends. Germline V gives CDR1 SNHLY, CDR2 FYNNEI. CDR3 residues: CASSEALRATQYF. The CDR3, as DNA: TGTGCCAGCAGTGAAGCGCTTCGGGCGACCCAGTACTTC.

The chain combines TRBV10-3 with TRBJ1-2; possibly TRBD1 for D (6 bases). This CDR3 has 14 amino acids. CDR1 is ENHRY and CDR2 is SYGVKD in the germline V gene. V lost 5 bases and J lost 2, with 12 bases in between. The CDR3 here is CAISRQDPNYGYTF. The CDR3 DNA reads TGTGCCATCAGTCGACAGGATCCCAACTATGGCTACACCTTC.

Details on this clonotype: With a much larger clone just one base away, this may be a read error. The chain uses TRBV20-1 and TRBJ2-1; D ambiguous. Germline CDR1 DFQATT, CDR2 SNEGSKA (reference sequence). The CDR3 runs 12 residues. CDR3 residues: CSASTYYSEQFF. The CDR3 DNA follows: TGCAGTGCTAGTACCTATTACAGTGAGCAGTTCTTC.

The J gene is TRBJ2-1, the V gene TRBV25-1; D may match TRBD1 or TRBD2 (6 bases each). The better agreement between TRBJ2-7 and the DNA end casts doubt on the J call. The CDR3 length is 15 residues. CDR1 is MGHDK and CDR2 is SYGVNS in the germline V gene. CDR3 residues: CASTAVGGSYNEQYF. The DNA of the CDR3 is TGTGCCAGCACTGCCGTCGGGGGCTCCTACAATGAGCAGTACTTC.

This clonotype was found once. This chain links TRBV4-2 with TRBJ2-7; D unresolved. Trimming removed 5 bases from V and 5 bases from J, with 13 bases in between. CDR1 is LGHNA, CDR2 YNFKEQ, per germline. The CDR3 has 13 amino acids. The CDR3 DNA is TGTGCCAGCAGCGCGGCTGGTTATAACGAGCAGTACTTC. It specifies CASSAAGYNEQYF.

The chain recombines TRBV5-1 with TRBJ2-5; TRBD1 matches at 9 bases. Germline V gives CDR1 SGHRS, CDR2 YFSETQ. CDR3 length equals 16 residues. J gave up 1 base and V 0 bases, and 4 bases lay outside the gene matches. DNA for the CDR3: TGCGCCAGCAGCTTGGGGATGGACAGGGGCCAAGAGACCCAGTACTTC. Its protein product is CASSLGMDRGQETQYF.